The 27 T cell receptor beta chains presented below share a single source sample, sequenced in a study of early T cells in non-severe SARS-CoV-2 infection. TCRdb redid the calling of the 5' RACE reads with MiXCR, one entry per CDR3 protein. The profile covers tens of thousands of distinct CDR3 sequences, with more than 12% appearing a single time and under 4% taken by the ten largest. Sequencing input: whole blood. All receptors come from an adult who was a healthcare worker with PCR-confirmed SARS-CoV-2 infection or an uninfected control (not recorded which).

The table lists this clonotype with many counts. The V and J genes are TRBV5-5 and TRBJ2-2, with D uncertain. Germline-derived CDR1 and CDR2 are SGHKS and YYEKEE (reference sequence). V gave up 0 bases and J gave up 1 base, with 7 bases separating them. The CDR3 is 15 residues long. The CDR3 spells CASSLASGNTGELFF. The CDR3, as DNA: TGTGCCAGCAGCTTGGCGTCGGGGAACACCGGGGAGCTGTTTTTT.

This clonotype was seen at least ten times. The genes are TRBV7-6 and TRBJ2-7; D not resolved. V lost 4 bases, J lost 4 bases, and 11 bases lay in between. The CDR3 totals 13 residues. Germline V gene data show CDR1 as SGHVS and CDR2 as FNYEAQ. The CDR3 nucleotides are TGTGCCAGCAGCTCAGAGGCGATTTACGAGCAGTACTTC. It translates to CASSSEAIYEQYF.

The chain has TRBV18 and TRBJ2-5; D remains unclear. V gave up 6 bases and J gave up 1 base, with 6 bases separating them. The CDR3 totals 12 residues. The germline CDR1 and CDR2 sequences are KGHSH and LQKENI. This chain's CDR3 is CASSTIQETQYF. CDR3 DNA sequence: TGTGCCAGCTCGACCATCCAAGAGACCCAGTACTTC. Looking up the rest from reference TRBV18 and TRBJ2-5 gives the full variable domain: NAGVMQNPRHLVRRRGQEARLRCSPMKGHSHVYWYRQLPEEGLKFMVYLQKENIIDESGMPKERFSAEFPKEGPSILRIQQVVRGDSAAYFCASSTIQETQYFGPGTRLLVL.

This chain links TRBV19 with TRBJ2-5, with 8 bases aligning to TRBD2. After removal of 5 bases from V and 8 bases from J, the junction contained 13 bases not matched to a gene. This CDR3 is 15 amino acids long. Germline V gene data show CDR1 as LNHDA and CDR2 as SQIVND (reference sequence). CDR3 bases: TGTGCCAGTAGTGAACTGGGACTAGGAATTCATACCCAGTACTTC. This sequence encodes CASSELGLGIHTQYF.

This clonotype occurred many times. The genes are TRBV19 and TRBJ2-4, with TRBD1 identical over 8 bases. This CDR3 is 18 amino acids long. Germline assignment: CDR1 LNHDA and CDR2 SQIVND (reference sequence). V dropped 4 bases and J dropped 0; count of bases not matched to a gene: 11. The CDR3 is CASSTLAGQGPAKNIQYF. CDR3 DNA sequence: TGTGCCAGTAGTACCCTCGCTGGACAGGGACCAGCCAAAAACATTCAGTACTTC.

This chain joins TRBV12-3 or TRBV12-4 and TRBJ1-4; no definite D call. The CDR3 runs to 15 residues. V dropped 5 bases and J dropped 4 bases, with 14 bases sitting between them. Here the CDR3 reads CASSNPGSLNEKLFF. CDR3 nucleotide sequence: TGTGCCAGCAGTAATCCTGGTTCCCTTAATGAAAAACTGTTTTTT.

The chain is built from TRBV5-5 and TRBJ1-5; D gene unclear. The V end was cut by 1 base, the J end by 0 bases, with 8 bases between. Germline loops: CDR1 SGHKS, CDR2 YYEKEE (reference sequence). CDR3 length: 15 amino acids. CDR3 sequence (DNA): TGTGCCAGCAGCTTGCGGTTCGTTAGCAATCAGCCCCAGCATTTT. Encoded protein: CASSLRFVSNQPQHF.

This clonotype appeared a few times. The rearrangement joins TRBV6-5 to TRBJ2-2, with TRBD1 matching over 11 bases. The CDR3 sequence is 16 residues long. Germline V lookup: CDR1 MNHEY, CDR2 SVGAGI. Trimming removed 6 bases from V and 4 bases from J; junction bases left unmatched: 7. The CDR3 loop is CASRRTDRGLTGELFF. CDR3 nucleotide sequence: TGTGCCAGCAGACGAACGGACAGGGGGCTCACCGGGGAGCTGTTTTTT.

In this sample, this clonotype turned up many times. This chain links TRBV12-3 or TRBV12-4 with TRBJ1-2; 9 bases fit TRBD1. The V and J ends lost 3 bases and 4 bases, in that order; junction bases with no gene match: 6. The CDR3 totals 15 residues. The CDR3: CASSLGQGRSYGYTF. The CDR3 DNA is TGTGCCAGCAGTTTGGGACAGGGAAGAAGCTATGGCTACACCTTC.

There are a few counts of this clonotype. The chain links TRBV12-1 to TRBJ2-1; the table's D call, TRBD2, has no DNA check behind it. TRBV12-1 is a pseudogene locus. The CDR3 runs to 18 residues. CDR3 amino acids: CASSQSLREGLFSNEQFF. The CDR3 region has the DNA TGTGCCAGCAGCCAATCACTGCGGGAGGGACTGTTCTCGAATGAGCAGTTCTTC.

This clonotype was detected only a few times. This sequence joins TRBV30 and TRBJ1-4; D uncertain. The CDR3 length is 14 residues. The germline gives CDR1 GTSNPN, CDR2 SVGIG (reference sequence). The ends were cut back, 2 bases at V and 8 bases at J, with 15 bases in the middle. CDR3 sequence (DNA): TGTGCCTGGAGTCTTGTCGCCGTGGGAGAAAAACTGTTTTTT. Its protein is CAWSLVAVGEKLFF.

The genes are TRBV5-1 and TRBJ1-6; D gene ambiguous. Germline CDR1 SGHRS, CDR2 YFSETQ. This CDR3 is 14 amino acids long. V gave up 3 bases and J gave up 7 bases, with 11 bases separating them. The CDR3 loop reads CASSSTSGNSPLHF. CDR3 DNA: TGCGCCAGCAGCTCCACCTCGGGGAATTCACCCCTCCACTTT.

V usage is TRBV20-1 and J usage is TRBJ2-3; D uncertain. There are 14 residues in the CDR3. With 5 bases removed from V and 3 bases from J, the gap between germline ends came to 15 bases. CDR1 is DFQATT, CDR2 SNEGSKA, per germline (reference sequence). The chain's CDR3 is CSAATDERTDTQYF. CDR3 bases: TGCAGTGCTGCGACGGATGAGAGGACAGATACGCAGTATTTT.

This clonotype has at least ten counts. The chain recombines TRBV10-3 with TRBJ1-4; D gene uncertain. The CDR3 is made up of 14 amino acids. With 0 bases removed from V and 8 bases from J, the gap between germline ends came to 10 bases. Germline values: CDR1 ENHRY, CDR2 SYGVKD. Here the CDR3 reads CAISESSLWEKLFF. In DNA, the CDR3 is TGTGCCATCAGTGAGTCGAGCTTGTGGGAAAAACTGTTTTTT.

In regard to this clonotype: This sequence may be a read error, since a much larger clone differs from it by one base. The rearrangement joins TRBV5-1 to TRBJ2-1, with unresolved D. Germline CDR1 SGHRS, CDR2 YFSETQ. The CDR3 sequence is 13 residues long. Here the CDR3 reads CASSLETYDEQFF. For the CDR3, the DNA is TGCGCCAGCAGCTTGGAAACCTACGATGAGCAGTTCTTC.

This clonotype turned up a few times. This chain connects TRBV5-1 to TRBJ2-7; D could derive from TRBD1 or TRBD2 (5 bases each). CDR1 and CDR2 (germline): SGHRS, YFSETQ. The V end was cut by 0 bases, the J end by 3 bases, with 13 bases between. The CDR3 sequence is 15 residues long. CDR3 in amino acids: CASSLEWGFGYEQYF. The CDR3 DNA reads TGCGCCAGCAGCTTGGAATGGGGGTTTGGCTACGAGCAGTACTTC.

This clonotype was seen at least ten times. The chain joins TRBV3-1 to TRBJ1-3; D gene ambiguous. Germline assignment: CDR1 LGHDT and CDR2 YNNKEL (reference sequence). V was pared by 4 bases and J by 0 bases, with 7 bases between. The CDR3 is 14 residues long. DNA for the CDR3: TGTGCCAGCAGCCCGCTCCCCTCTGGAAACACCATATATTTT. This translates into CASSPLPSGNTIYF.

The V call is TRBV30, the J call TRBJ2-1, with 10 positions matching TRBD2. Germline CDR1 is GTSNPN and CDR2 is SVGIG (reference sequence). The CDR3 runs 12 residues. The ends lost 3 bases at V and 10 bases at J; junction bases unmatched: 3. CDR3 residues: CAWSLAGDEQFF. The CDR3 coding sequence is TGTGCCTGGAGCCTAGCGGGAGACGAGCAGTTCTTC. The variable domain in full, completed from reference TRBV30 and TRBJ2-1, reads SQTIHQWPATLVQPVGSPLSLECTVEGTSNPNLYWYRQAAGRGLQLLFYSVGIGQISSEVPQNLSASRPQDRQFILSSKKLLLSDSGFYLCAWSLAGDEQFFGPGTRLTVL.

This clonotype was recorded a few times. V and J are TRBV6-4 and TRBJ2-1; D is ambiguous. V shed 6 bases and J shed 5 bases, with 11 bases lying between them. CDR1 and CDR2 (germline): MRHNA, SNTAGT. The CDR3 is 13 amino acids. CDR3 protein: CASRKDGNNEQFF. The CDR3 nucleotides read TGTGCCAGCAGAAAGGACGGAAACAATGAGCAGTTCTTC.

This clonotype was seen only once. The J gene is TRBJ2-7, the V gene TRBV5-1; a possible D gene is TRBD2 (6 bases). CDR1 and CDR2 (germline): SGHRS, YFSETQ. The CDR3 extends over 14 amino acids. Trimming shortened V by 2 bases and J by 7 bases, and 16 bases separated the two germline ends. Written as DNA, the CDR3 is TGCGCCAGCAGCTTTGCGGGACGGCACGCGGAGCAGTACTTC. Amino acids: CASSFAGRHAEQYF.

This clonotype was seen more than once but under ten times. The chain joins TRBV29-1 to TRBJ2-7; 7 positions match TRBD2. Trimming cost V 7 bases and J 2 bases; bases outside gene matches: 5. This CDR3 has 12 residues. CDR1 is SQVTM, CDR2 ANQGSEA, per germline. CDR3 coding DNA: TGCAGCGCGACAGCGGGACCCTACGAGCAGTACTTC. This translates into CSATAGPYEQYF.

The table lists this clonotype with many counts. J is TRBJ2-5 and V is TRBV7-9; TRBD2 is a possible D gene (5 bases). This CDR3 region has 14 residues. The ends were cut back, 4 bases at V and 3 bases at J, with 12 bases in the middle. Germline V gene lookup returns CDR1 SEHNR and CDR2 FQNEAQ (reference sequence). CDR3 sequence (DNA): TGTGCCAGCAGCTACTGGGCAGCGGAAGAGACCCAGTACTTC. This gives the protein CASSYWAAEETQYF.

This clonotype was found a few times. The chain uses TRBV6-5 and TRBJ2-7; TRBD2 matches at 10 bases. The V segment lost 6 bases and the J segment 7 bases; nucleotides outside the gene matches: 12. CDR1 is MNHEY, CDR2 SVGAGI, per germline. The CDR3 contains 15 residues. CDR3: CASSRALAGRGEQYF. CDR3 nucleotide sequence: TGTGCCAGCAGCCGCGCACTAGCGGGGCGCGGGGAGCAGTACTTC.

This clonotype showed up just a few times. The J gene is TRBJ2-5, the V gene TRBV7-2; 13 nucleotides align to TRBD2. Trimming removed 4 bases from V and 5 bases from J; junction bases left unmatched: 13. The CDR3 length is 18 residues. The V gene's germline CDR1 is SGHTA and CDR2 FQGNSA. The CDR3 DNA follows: TGTGCCAGCAGCTCGAACCCGGGACTAGCGGGAAGGACGGAGACCCAGTACTTC. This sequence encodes CASSSNPGLAGRTETQYF.

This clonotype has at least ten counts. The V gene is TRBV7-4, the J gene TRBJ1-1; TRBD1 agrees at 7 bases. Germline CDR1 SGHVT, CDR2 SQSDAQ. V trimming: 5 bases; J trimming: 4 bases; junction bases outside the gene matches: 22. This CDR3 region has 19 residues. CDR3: CASSQGVEAGNMGGTEAFF. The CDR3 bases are TGTGCCAGCAGCCAGGGGGTTGAGGCAGGGAATATGGGTGGCACTGAAGCTTTCTTT. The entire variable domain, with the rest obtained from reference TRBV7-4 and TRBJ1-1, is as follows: GAGVSQSPRYKVAKRGRDVALRCDSISGHVTLYWYRQTLGQGSEVLTYSQSDAQRDKSGRPSGRFSAERPERSVSTLKIQRTEQGDSAVYLCASSQGVEAGNMGGTEAFFGQGTRLTVV.

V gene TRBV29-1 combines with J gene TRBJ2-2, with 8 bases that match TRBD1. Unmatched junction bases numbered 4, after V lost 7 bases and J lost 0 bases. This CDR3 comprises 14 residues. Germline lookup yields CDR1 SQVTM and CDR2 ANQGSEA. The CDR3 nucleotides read TGCAGCGCCTCGGGACAGGCGAACACCGGGGAGCTGTTTTTT. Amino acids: CSASGQANTGELFF.

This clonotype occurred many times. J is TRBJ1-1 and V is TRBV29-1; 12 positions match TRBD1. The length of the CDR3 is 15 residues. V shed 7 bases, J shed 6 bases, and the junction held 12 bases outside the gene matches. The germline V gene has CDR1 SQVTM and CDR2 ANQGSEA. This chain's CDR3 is CSAGQGASNVAEAFF. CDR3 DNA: TGCAGCGCGGGACAGGGGGCCAGTAATGTCGCTGAAGCTTTCTTT.